These 17 T cell receptor beta chains originate from one sample sequenced in a study of blood T cell repertoires in COVID-19. TCRdb's copy holds only in-frame clones and misses some; the assay was immunoSEQ multiplex PCR. This sample has more than 300,000 clones; 88% occur once, and the top ten carry around 1.2%. The specimen sequenced was PBMCs or T cells enriched from blood (not recorded which). These receptors were collected from a woman between 18 and 30 years old who had recovered from COVID-19.

The chain carries TRBV2 and TRBJ2-5; TRBD2 matches 11 bases. The CDR3 length is 15 residues. In germline, CDR1 is SNHLY, CDR2 FYNNEI. J was trimmed by 4 bases and V by 5 bases; bases with no gene match: 6. CDR3 loop: CASSIASGGPETQYF. The DNA for the CDR3 is TGTGCCAGCAGTATTGCTAGCGGGGGGCCAGAGACCCAGTACTTC.

The CDR3 coding sequence is TGTGCCAGCAGTGAAACAGGGGGCCCCCCCTCCTACGAGCAGTACTTC. Its protein is CASSETGGPPSYEQYF. The V and J genes are TRBV6-1 and TRBJ2-7; TRBD1 aligns across 9 bases. CDR1 and CDR2 from the germline V gene are MNHNS and SASEGT. CDR3 size: 16 residues. V gave up 2 bases and J gave up 0 bases; unmatched junction bases: 5.

The chain joins TRBV24-1 to TRBJ1-5, with 8 bases that match TRBD1. From germline, CDR1 is KGHDR and CDR2 SFDVKD. There are 14 residues in the CDR3. J lost 3 bases, V lost 6 bases, and 3 bases had no gene match. The CDR3: CATSPTGVNQPQHF. The CDR3 DNA is TGTGCCACCAGTCCGACAGGGGTCAATCAGCCCCAGCATTTT.

The chain recombines TRBV5-1 with TRBJ2-6; D call uncertain. V was shortened by 0 bases and J by 4 bases, with 8 bases between the two germline ends. Germline V CDR1 and CDR2: SGHRS, YFSETQ. The CDR3 length is 15 residues. The CDR3 loop is CASSLGQPGANVLTF. In nucleotides, the CDR3 is TGCGCCAGCAGCTTGGGACAACCCGGGGCCAACGTCCTGACTTTC.

This clone was seen a few times. This chain links TRBV25-1 with TRBJ1-2, with 8 bases lining up with TRBD1. V trimming: 4 bases; J trimming: 8 bases; junction bases outside the gene matches: 12. The CDR3 runs to 15 residues. Germline V gives CDR1 MGHDK, CDR2 SYGVNS. The CDR3 region has the DNA TGTGCCAGCAGTGGTAACAGGGGGGAGATTCAGGGCTACACCTTC. Translating it yields CASSGNRGEIQGYTF.

The chain employs TRBV15 and TRBJ1-2; possibly TRBD1 for D (5 bases). Deletions cut 0 bases from V and 7 bases from J, with 21 bases between. Germline V gene data show CDR1 as LNHNV and CDR2 as YYDKDF (reference sequence). The CDR3 has 17 amino acids. Written as DNA, the CDR3 is TGTGCCACCAGCAGAGAGATAGGAGGGACTTACATCCTTGGCTACACCTTC. As protein: CATSREIGGTYILGYTF.

The J gene is TRBJ1-2, the V gene TRBV28; no clear D gene. Germline V gene sequence: CDR1 MDHEN, CDR2 SYDVKM. V shed 5 bases and J shed 0 bases, with 19 bases lying between them. The CDR3 extends over 17 amino acids. CDR3 nucleotide sequence: TGTGCCAGCAGTCCTTATCGGCGTGGAGGGACTAACTATGGCTACACCTTC. Protein sequence: CASSPYRRGGTNYGYTF.

The chain joins TRBV15 to TRBJ2-5; TRBD2 matches at 9 bases. The CDR3 is 17 amino acids. V lost 0 bases to trimming and J lost 7 bases; unmatched junction nucleotides: 12. CDR1 and CDR2 from the germline V gene are LNHNV and YYDKDF (reference sequence). The CDR3 region has the DNA TGTGCCACCAGCAGAGATCCTTGGCGGGGGGGCCGTGGGACCCAGTACTTC. As protein: CATSRDPWRGGRGTQYF.

The chain links TRBV23-1 to TRBJ2-7; no clear D. TRBV23-1 is an open reading frame, and its role is uncertain. CDR3 size: 14 residues. V was pared by 3 bases and J by 2 bases, with 11 bases between. Written as DNA, the CDR3 is TGCGCCAGCAGTCACATTGGGCTCACCTACGAGCAGTACTTC. This encodes CASSHIGLTYEQYF.

The V call is TRBV30, the J call TRBJ1-4; the D gene is possibly TRBD1 (5 bases). Trimming shortened V by 1 base and J by 7 bases, and 10 bases separated the two germline ends. The CDR3 is 13 residues long. The germline gives CDR1 GTSNPN, CDR2 SVGIG (reference sequence). The chain's CDR3 is CAWSDGGGEKLFF. DNA of the CDR3: TGTGCCTGGAGTGATGGGGGGGGTGAAAAACTGTTTTTT.

The rearrangement uses TRBV9 and TRBJ2-7; D may be TRBD1 (8 bases). From germline, CDR1 is SGDLS and CDR2 YYNGEE. V dropped 0 bases and J dropped 0 bases, with 13 bases sitting between them. The CDR3 runs to 16 residues. The CDR3 loop is CASSVGGGQASYEQYF. The CDR3 DNA follows: TGTGCCAGCAGCGTAGGGGGGGGACAGGCCTCCTACGAGCAGTACTTC.

J is TRBJ2-3 and V is TRBV4-2, with TRBD2 identical over 8 bases. The J segment lost 0 bases and the V segment lost 3 bases, leaving 11 bases of the junction unmatched. CDR1 LGHNA and CDR2 YNFKEQ come from the germline V gene. The CDR3 loop spans 18 amino acids. The CDR3 DNA is TGTGCCAGCAGCCAGGACCTAGCGGGCGGTCCTAGCACAGATACGCAGTATTTT. It encodes CASSQDLAGGPSTDTQYF.

The J gene is TRBJ2-7, the V gene TRBV4-1; 14 nucleotides agree with TRBD2. CDR3 size: 16 residues. Germline CDR1 MGHRA, CDR2 YSYEKL. Unmatched junction bases numbered 3, after V lost 5 bases and J lost 0 bases. CDR3 bases: TGCGCCAGCAGCGAGACTAGCGGGGGGGCCTCCTACGAGCAGTACTTC. Translation gives CASSETSGGASYEQYF.

The chain combines TRBV29-1 with TRBJ2-4; a weak D match, TRBD1 (6 bases). Germline V gene sequence: CDR1 SQVTM, CDR2 ANQGSEA. Trimming took off 3 bases at V and 5 bases at J, with 14 bases between the two ends. This CDR3 has 14 amino acids. The CDR3 spells CSVDPPGHQNIQYF. In DNA form, the CDR3 reads TGCAGCGTTGATCCTCCGGGACATCAAAACATTCAGTACTTC.

The rearrangement uses TRBV27 and TRBJ2-7, with D hard to call. Germline V gene lookup returns CDR1 MNHEY and CDR2 SMNVEV (reference sequence). V lost 0 bases and J 4 bases, leaving 13 bases between the germline ends. CDR3 length: 15 residues. For the CDR3, the DNA is TGTGCCAGCAGTTTATCGGGCCAAATTGGGTACGAGCAGTACTTC. It codes for CASSLSGQIGYEQYF.

This clone was counted between two and nine times. The chain couples TRBV7-2 to TRBJ2-2; 9 nucleotides line up with TRBD1. Germline trimming cut 1 base from V and 7 bases from J; bases unmatched to any gene: 1. CDR3 length: 14 residues. Germline CDR1 SGHTA, CDR2 FQGNSA. The CDR3 DNA reads TGTGCCAGCAGCTTAGGACAGGGGGACGGGGAGCTGTTTTTT. Protein sequence: CASSLGQGDGELFF.

This chain links TRBV7-3 with TRBJ1-1; 7 nucleotides match TRBD1. Looked up from germline, CDR1 is SGHTA and CDR2 is FQGTGA. The CDR3 spans 16 residues. V lost 6 bases and J lost 2; bases outside the gene matches: 12. The CDR3 sequence is CASSPGTVFSNTEAFF. The CDR3 bases are TGTGCCAGCAGTCCCGGGACAGTTTTTTCCAACACTGAAGCTTTCTTT.